This passage covers 21 T cell receptor beta chains from one sample sequenced in a study of shared clonotypes between healthy human individuals. Profiled with immunoSEQ multiplex PCR; TCRdb holds only in-frame clones, not every one. The table records about a million clones, around 76% of them present only once. Sequencing was carried out using memory CD4+ T cells sorted from blood. Described subset: CD45RA-negative fraction. Every receptor here comes from a man aged 18 to 29 in good health.

The chain combines TRBV7-9 with TRBJ2-5, with 13 bases fitting TRBD2. The CDR3 has 16 amino acids. V lost 5 bases and J lost 5; bases outside the gene matches: 8. Germline V gene sequence: CDR1 SEHNR, CDR2 FQNEAQ (reference sequence). As DNA, the CDR3 is TGTGCCAGCAGCCCCGGACTAGCGGGGGATCGGGAGACCCAGTACTTC. Encoded protein: CASSPGLAGDRETQYF.

CDR3 nucleotide sequence: TGTGCCAGCAGCCGGGGGACTAGCGGGGTCAATGAGCAGTTCTTC. Residues: CASSRGTSGVNEQFF. The chain has TRBV11-3 and TRBJ2-1, with TRBD2 matching 13 bases. This CDR3 region has 15 residues. In germline, CDR1 is SGHNT, CDR2 YENEEA. The V gene end was trimmed by 5 bases and the J gene end by 6 bases; junction bases not matched to a gene: 4.

This sequence joins TRBV4-1 and TRBJ2-4, with 7 bases identical to TRBD1. The CDR3 length is 14 residues. Germline V gene lookup returns CDR1 MGHRA and CDR2 YSYEKL. J lost 4 bases, V lost 0 bases, and 0 bases had no gene match. The DNA of the CDR3 is TGCGCCAGCAGCCAAGAACAGGGGAAAAACATTCAGTACTTC. Protein sequence: CASSQEQGKNIQYF.

CDR3 region: CASRGLGREGSYNEQFF. The CDR3 bases are TGTGCCAGCAGGGGTCTAGGGCGGGAGGGTTCCTACAATGAGCAGTTCTTC. This chain links TRBV7-9 with TRBJ2-1; 9 bases agree with TRBD2. CDR3 length equals 17 residues. V lost 6 bases and J lost 1; bases outside the gene matches: 10. Germline V CDR1 and CDR2: SEHNR, FQNEAQ (reference sequence).

In its sample, this clone was seen a few times. The chain recombines TRBV2 with TRBJ2-4; TRBD1 agrees at 9 bases. The CDR3 loop spans 15 amino acids. Trimming removed 8 bases from V and 7 bases from J; junction bases left unmatched: 12. The germline V gene has CDR1 SNHLY and CDR2 FYNNEI. This CDR3 is CASVSAGTGWNIQYF. The CDR3 DNA reads TGTGCCAGCGTCTCGGCGGGGACAGGGTGGAACATTCAGTACTTC.

About this clone itself: Within the sample, other DNA sequences also encode this same CDR3. CDR3 bases: TGTGCCAGCTCACCCTGGCAGGGCATGAACACTGAAGCTTTCTTT. Protein product: CASSPWQGMNTEAFF. The chain has TRBV18 and TRBJ1-1, with D tentatively TRBD1 (5 bases). CDR3 length equals 15 residues. The germline V gene has CDR1 KGHSH and CDR2 LQKENI. Trimming pared 3 bases from V and 0 bases from J, leaving 11 bases between.

This clone was detected only once. The genes are TRBV7-2 and TRBJ2-1; 7 nucleotides match TRBD2. V gave up 5 bases and J gave up 4 bases; unmatched junction bases: 11. The length of the CDR3 is 16 residues. CDR1 is SGHTA, CDR2 FQGNSA, per germline. CDR3 DNA sequence: TGTGCCAGCAGCCCCGGGGGGTCTAGCGGTTACAATGAGCAGTTCTTC. Translating gives CASSPGGSSGYNEQFF. The full variable domain, rest sourced from reference TRBV7-2 and TRBJ2-1, is GAGVSQSPSNKVTEKGKDVELRCDPISGHTALYWYRQSLGQGLEFLIYFQGNSAPDKSGLPSDRFSAERTGGSVSTLTIQRTQQEDSAVYLCASSPGGSSGYNEQFFGPGTRLTVL.

This sequence joins TRBV5-4 and TRBJ2-5, with D possibly TRBD1 on 6 matching bases. The CDR3 is 16 amino acids. V was clipped by 5 bases and J by 4 bases, with 21 bases between them. Germline V CDR1 and CDR2: SGHNT, YYREEE (reference sequence). CDR3 bases: TGTGCCAGCAGGCACGGACAGTCGCATGGGGGAGAGACCCAGTACTTC. Amino acid sequence: CASRHGQSHGGETQYF.

The chain joins TRBV5-5 to TRBJ2-7, with a weak D call TRBD2 (7 bases). The CDR3 length is 14 residues. Per germline, CDR1 SGHKS and CDR2 YYEKEE (reference sequence). V lost 2 bases and J 4 bases, leaving 13 bases between the germline ends. The CDR3 nucleotides read TGTGCCAGCAGCTTCGCTCGGGGGGCGTACGAGCAGTACTTC. Protein sequence: CASSFARGAYEQYF. The full variable domain, completed using reference TRBV5-5 and TRBJ2-7, is DAGVTQSPTHLIKTRGQQVTLRCSPISGHKSVSWYQQVLGQGPQFIFQYYEKEERGRGNFPDRFSARQFPNYSSELNVNALLLGDSALYLCASSFARGAYEQYFGPGTRLTVT.

V and J are TRBV5-6 and TRBJ2-3, with TRBD2 as a possible D gene (6 bases). Germline values: CDR1 SGHDT, CDR2 YYEEEE. The V end was cut by 3 bases, the J end by 2 bases, with 13 bases between. This CDR3 has 15 amino acids. In nucleotides, the CDR3 is TGTGCCAGCAGCTCCCAGGCGGGGAACACAGATACGCAGTATTTT. It codes for CASSSQAGNTDTQYF.

The gene calls are TRBV29-1 and TRBJ2-7; 8 bases match TRBD1. Germline-derived CDR1 and CDR2 are SQVTM and ANQGSEA. CDR3 length: 13 residues. The V and J ends lost 3 bases and 7 bases, in that order; junction bases with no gene match: 8. The CDR3 sequence: CSVDNRGKGEQYF. The CDR3 nucleotides read TGCAGCGTTGACAACAGGGGGAAGGGTGAGCAGTACTTC.

The chain is built from TRBV28 and TRBJ2-7, with D possibly matching TRBD2 (5 bases). This CDR3 has 12 amino acids. V lost 6 bases to trimming and J lost 4 bases, with 10 bases between them. Germline V CDR1 and CDR2: MDHEN, SYDVKM. In nucleotides, the CDR3 is TGTGCCAGCAGCCCTAGCCGGTACGAGCAGTACTTC. Translation: CASSPSRYEQYF.

This clone was picked up a small number of times. This chain joins TRBV27 and TRBJ1-5; D might be TRBD1 (6 bases). The CDR3 runs to 15 residues. The V gene's germline CDR1 is MNHEY and CDR2 SMNVEV (reference sequence). Trimming took 5 bases from V and 1 from J, leaving 12 bases between them. DNA for the CDR3: TGTGCCAGCAGTGCACAGGGATTAAGCAATCAGCCCCAGCATTTT. It is translated as CASSAQGLSNQPQHF.

The V and J genes are TRBV20-1 and TRBJ1-2, with 7 bases that match TRBD1. This CDR3 comprises 11 residues. Trimming took 7 bases from V and 6 from J; bases not matched to a gene: 5. Looked up from germline, CDR1 is DFQATT and CDR2 is SNEGSKA (reference sequence). The CDR3 nucleotides are TGCAGTGGCACGACAGGGAATGGCTACACCTTC. Residues: CSGTTGNGYTF.

The V and J genes are TRBV29-1 and TRBJ1-1; D possibly corresponds to TRBD1 (5 bases). Germline CDR1 SQVTM, CDR2 ANQGSEA. The CDR3 is 13 residues long. V gave up 5 bases and J gave up 5 bases, with 15 bases separating them. The CDR3 protein is CSVSGGGRTEAFF. The CDR3 nucleotides read TGCAGCGTTTCGGGGGGTGGCAGGACTGAAGCTTTCTTT.

This chain uses TRBV10-3 with TRBJ2-2, with a possible D match to TRBD1 (6 bases). Germline V gene lookup returns CDR1 ENHRY and CDR2 SYGVKD. The CDR3 sequence is 15 residues long. Trimming took off 6 bases at V and 5 bases at J, with 16 bases between the two ends. CDR3 loop: CAISQNREGTGELFF. Here the CDR3 DNA reads TGTGCCATCAGCCAAAACAGGGAAGGAACCGGGGAGCTGTTTTTT.

This rearrangement joins TRBV2 to TRBJ2-3; 14 nucleotides align to TRBD2. The V gene's germline CDR1 is SNHLY and CDR2 FYNNEI. The CDR3 runs 16 residues. J was trimmed by 3 bases and V by 4 bases; bases with no gene match: 3. The CDR3 sequence is CASSVGLAGDTDTQYF. The CDR3 DNA sequence: TGTGCCAGCAGTGTGGGACTAGCGGGAGATACAGATACGCAGTATTTT.

This clone appeared a few times. This chain joins TRBV4-1 and TRBJ1-3; 7 nucleotides align to TRBD1. This CDR3 comprises 14 residues. CDR1 MGHRA and CDR2 YSYEKL come from the germline V gene. V lost 3 bases and J lost 5; bases outside the gene matches: 4. This chain's CDR3 is CASSHMGQRNTIYF. The CDR3 bases are TGCGCCAGCAGCCATATGGGACAGAGAAACACCATATATTTT.

This clone was counted a few times. The chain couples TRBV10-3 to TRBJ2-7, with a weak D call TRBD2 (5 bases). This CDR3 contains 13 residues. Per germline, CDR1 ENHRY and CDR2 SYGVKD. V lost 10 bases and J 6 bases, leaving 19 bases between the germline ends. CDR3 in amino acids: CATRDADGSEQYF. The CDR3 DNA is TGTGCCACCCGGGATGCGGACGGCAGCGAGCAGTACTTC.

The rearrangement joins TRBV5-1 to TRBJ2-2; D gene ambiguous. Germline-derived CDR1 and CDR2 are SGHRS and YFSETQ. V lost 5 bases and J 0 bases, leaving 5 bases between the germline ends. This CDR3 is built from 13 residues. The CDR3 region has the DNA TGCGCCAGCAGGAGGCCGAACACCGGGGAGCTGTTTTTT. The encoded protein is CASRRPNTGELFF.

The V call is TRBV11-2, the J call TRBJ1-6, with D unresolved. This CDR3 contains 16 residues. V lost 5 bases to trimming and J lost 5 bases, with 16 bases between them. Germline-derived CDR1 and CDR2 are SGHAT and FQNNGV. The CDR3 reads CASSRNIRLDNSPLHF. The CDR3 DNA follows: TGTGCCAGCAGCCGAAATATCCGACTCGATAATTCACCCCTCCACTTT. Full variable domain (outside the CDR3, taken from reference TRBV11-2 and TRBJ1-6): EAGVAQSPRYKIIEKRQSVAFWCNPISGHATLYWYQQILGQGPKLLIQFQNNGVVDDSQLPKDRFSAERLKGVDSTLKIQPAKLEDSAVYLCASSRNIRLDNSPLHFGNGTRLTVT.